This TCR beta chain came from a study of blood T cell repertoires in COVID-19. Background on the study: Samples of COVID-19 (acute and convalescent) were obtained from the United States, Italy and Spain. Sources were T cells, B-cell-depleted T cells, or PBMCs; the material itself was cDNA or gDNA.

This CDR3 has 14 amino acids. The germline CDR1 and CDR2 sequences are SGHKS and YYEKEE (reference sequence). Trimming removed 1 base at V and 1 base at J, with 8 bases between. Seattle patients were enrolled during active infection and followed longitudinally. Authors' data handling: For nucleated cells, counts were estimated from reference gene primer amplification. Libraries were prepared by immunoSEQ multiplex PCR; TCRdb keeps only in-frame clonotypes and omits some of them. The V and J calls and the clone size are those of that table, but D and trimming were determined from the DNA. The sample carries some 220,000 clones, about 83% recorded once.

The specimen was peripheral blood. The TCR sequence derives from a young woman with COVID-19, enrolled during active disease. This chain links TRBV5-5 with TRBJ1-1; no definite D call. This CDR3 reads CASSLNIGNTEAFF. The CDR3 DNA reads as TGTGCCAGCAGCTTGAATATCGGGAACACTGAAGCTTTCTTT.